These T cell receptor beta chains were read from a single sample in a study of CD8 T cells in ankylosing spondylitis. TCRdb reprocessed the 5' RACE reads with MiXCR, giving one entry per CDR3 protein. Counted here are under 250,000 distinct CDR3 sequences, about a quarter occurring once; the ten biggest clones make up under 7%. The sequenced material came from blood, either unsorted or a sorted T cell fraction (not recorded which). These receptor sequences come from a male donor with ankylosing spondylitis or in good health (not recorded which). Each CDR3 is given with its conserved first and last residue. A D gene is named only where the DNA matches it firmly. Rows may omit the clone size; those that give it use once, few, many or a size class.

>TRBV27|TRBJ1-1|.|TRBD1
CASSLSRGTTEAFF
TGTGCCAGCAGTTTGAGCAGGGGGACCACTGAAGCTTTCTTT
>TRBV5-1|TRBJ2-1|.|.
CASKTGRSYNEQFF
TGCGCCAGCAAGACAGGCCGATCCTACAATGAGCAGTTCTTC
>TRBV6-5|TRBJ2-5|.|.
CASSSGWARETQYF
TGTGCCAGCAGTTCAGGGTGGGCTCGTGAGACCCAGTACTTC
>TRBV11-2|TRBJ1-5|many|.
CASSLGSTSNQPQHF
TGTGCCAGCAGCTTAGGTAGTACTAGCAATCAGCCCCAGCATTTT
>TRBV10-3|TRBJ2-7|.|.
CAISEGRGIDEQYF
TGTGCCATCAGTGAGGGAAGGGGGATCGACGAGCAGTACTTC
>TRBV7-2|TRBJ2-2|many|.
CASSLSLGRTGELFF
TGTGCCAGCAGCTTAAGCCTAGGGAGGACCGGGGAGCTGTTTTTT
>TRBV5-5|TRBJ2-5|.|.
CASSEGRQMFSETQYF
TGTGCCAGCAGCGAAGGACGGCAAATGTTCTCCGAGACCCAGTACTTC
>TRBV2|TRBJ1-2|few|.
CATVQGPATVGYTF
TGTGCCACCGTACAGGGACCGGCGACGGTTGGCTACACCTTC
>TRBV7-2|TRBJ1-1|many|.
CASSLVGSGDTEAFF
TGTGCCAGCAGCTTAGTGGGATCGGGGGACACTGAAGCTTTCTTT
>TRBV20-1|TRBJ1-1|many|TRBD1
CSALQGQNTNTEAFF
TGCAGTGCTCTCCAGGGACAGAACACGAACACTGAAGCTTTCTTT
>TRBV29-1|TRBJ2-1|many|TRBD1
CSVRQGGTYNEQFF
TGCAGCGTTCGACAGGGGGGGACATACAATGAGCAGTTCTTC
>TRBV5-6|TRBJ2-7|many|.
CASSLKGVYEQYF
TGTGCCAGCAGCTTGAAAGGAGTCTACGAGCAGTACTTC
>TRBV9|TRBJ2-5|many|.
CASSVGVTAQETQYF
TGTGCCAGCAGCGTAGGCGTGACAGCCCAAGAGACCCAGTACTTC
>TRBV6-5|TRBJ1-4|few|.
CASSYLKTDFHEKLFF
TGTGCCAGCAGTTACCTCAAGACAGACTTTCACGAAAAACTGTTTTTT
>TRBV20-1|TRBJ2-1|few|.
CSASPSEQFF
TGCAGTGCTAGCCCATCCGAGCAGTTCTTC
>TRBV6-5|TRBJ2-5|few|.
CASSYLPGPQQTQYF
TGTGCCAGCAGTTACCTCCCGGGGCCCCAGCAGACCCAGTACTTC
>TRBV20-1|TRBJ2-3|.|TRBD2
CSASLAGGPDTQYF
TGCAGTGCTAGTTTAGCGGGAGGGCCAGATACGCAGTATTTT
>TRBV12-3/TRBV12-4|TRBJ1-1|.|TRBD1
CASSSLGGNTEAFF
TGTGCCAGCTCCAGTTTAGGGGGCAACACTGAAGCTTTCTTT
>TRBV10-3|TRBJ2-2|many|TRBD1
CAISESLGRQGVTYTGELFF
TGTGCCATCAGTGAGAGCTTGGGGCGTCAGGGGGTCACGTATACCGGGGAGCTGTTTTTT
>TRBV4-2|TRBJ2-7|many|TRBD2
CASSQESPSGTTYEQYF
TGTGCCAGCAGCCAAGAGTCTCCTAGCGGGACCACCTACGAGCAGTACTTC
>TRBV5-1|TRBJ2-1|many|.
CASASPQSSYNEQFF
TGCGCCAGCGCGAGTCCTCAAAGCTCCTACAATGAGCAGTTCTTC
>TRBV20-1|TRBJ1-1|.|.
CSARGGQGSTEAFF
TGCAGTGCGCGCGGGGGGCAGGGGAGCACTGAAGCTTTCTTT
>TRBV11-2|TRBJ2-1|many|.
CASSSVQANEQFF
TGTGCCAGCAGCTCCGTCCAGGCGAATGAGCAGTTCTTC